This T cell receptor (beta chain) was found in a study of shared clonotypes between healthy human individuals. Study at large: A couple of women and three men aged 18 to 49 made up the donors.

The authors' processing: Junction-only immunoSEQ sequences carried no quality scores, so filtering differed. Sequencing was performed with immunoSEQ multiplex PCR; in TCRdb, only in-frame clones are kept and a portion is missing. The D gene and trimming were derived from the DNA, and the V and J assignments and clone size from that table. The sample yields about half a million clones, approximately 80% seen once. Trimming removed 8 bases from V and 6 bases from J, with 17 bases in between. Germline CDR1 SGHTA, CDR2 FQGNSA. This CDR3 has 13 residues. About this clone: The antigen remains unidentified.

Every donor, a Caucasian adult, lived in Nashville, Tennessee. Study outcomes and limitations: There were few donors, and this limited the genetic and exposure-history diversity represented.

The sample taken for sequencing was PBMCs. The chain combines TRBV7-2 with TRBJ2-7; D possibly corresponds to TRBD2 (6 bases). The receptor was derived from a woman in her thirties or forties in good health. Some clones in this sample may be carry-over from other donors' samples. CDR3 protein: CASRPGGVGEQYF. The CDR3 DNA reads as TGTGCCAGCCGTCCAGGCGGGGTAGGCGAGCAGTACTTC.